One sample yielded the 3 T cell receptor beta chains listed below, sequenced in a study of T cell changes during pregnancy in multiple sclerosis. This table comes from immunoSEQ multiplex PCR, and its TCRdb copy is limited to in-frame clones, with some not included. The table shows about 57,000 clones, with around 93% occurring only once. The sequencing here drew on peripheral blood, taken after pregnancy. All receptors derive from a female donor with multiple sclerosis, enrolled in a pregnancy study.

The chain carries TRBV5-6 and TRBJ2-5; 7 positions match TRBD2. The CDR3 extends over 15 amino acids. Germline V CDR1 and CDR2: SGHDT, YYEEEE. Trimming cost V 1 base and J 5 bases; bases outside gene matches: 8. CDR3 bases: TGTGCCAGCAGCTTGAGCGGGGCTCGGGAGGAGACCCAGTACTTC. Translating gives CASSLSGAREETQYF.

The rearrangement links TRBV7-9 to TRBJ2-7; a possible D gene is TRBD1 (5 bases). CDR3 length: 14 residues. Germline assignment: CDR1 SEHNR and CDR2 FQNEAQ (reference sequence). V was clipped by 1 base and J by 2 bases, with 9 bases between them. The CDR3 nucleotides read TGTGCCAGCAGCTTAGGTGACAGTCCCTACGAGCAGTACTTC. Its translation is CASSLGDSPYEQYF.

The rearrangement links TRBV27 to TRBJ2-1; possibly TRBD1 for D (6 bases). The CDR3 length is 13 residues. The germline V gene has CDR1 MNHEY and CDR2 SMNVEV (reference sequence). V lost 2 bases to trimming and J lost 9 bases, with 11 bases between them. The CDR3 region has the DNA TGTGCCAGCAGTTTAACAGGGTCGGGTGAGCAGTTCTTC. This translates into CASSLTGSGEQFF.